What follows are 23 T cell receptor beta chains derived from one specimen sequenced in a study of blood T cell repertoires in COVID-19. The method was immunoSEQ multiplex PCR; TCRdb's version includes in-frame clones alone and lacks a portion of them. The sample yields fewer than 350,000 clones, approximately 90% seen once. Sequenced input: PBMCs or T cells enriched from blood (not recorded which). The receptors shown here come from a woman aged 40 to 50 who had recovered from COVID-19.

For this clone: The junction and the germline gene differ at one end; a read error may be behind it. V and J are TRBV28 and TRBJ2-5, with D unresolved. CDR3 length equals 14 residues. Germline loops: CDR1 MDHEN, CDR2 SYDVKM. CDR3 sequence: CASSFGPVQGTQYF. DNA for the CDR3: TGTGCCAGCAGTTTTGGGCCCGTACAAGGGACCCAGTACTTC.

The chain links TRBV7-6 to TRBJ2-7; TRBD2 aligns across 9 bases. CDR3 length: 15 residues. Germline-derived CDR1 and CDR2 are SGHVS and FNYEAQ. V shed 3 bases, J shed 3 bases, and the junction held 6 bases outside the gene matches. CDR3 amino acids: CASSLGSGSVYEQYF. The CDR3, as DNA: TGTGCCAGCAGCTTGGGTAGCGGGAGTGTCTACGAGCAGTACTTC.

The CDR3 sequence is CASSPPSSRPEQYF. The CDR3 DNA sequence: TGTGCCAGCAGTCCCCCTAGCAGTCGTCCCGAGCAGTACTTC. The V gene is TRBV6-6, the J gene TRBJ2-7; D might be TRBD2 (5 bases). Trimming took 5 bases from V and 6 from J, leaving 17 bases between them. The CDR3 is made up of 14 amino acids. CDR1 and CDR2 from the germline V gene are MNHNY and SVGAGI (reference sequence).

This chain joins TRBV27 and TRBJ2-1, with TRBD2 matching 7 bases. The J segment lost 8 bases and the V segment lost 5 bases, leaving 27 bases of the junction unmatched. Germline V gene lookup returns CDR1 MNHEY and CDR2 SMNVEV (reference sequence). The CDR3 spans 20 residues. For the CDR3, the DNA is TGTGCCAGCAGTCCAAAGGACCGGGACTGGGAAAGATTCGGGAGGCATGAGCAGTTCTTC. It specifies CASSPKDRDWERFGRHEQFF.

V gene TRBV29-1 combines with J gene TRBJ2-7; TRBD2 aligns across 9 bases. V was pared by 6 bases and J by 0 bases, with 9 bases of the junction left unmatched. CDR1 and CDR2 from the germline V gene are SQVTM and ANQGSEA. The CDR3 is 15 residues long. CDR3 region: CSVLATSGPSYEQYF. CDR3 DNA: TGCAGCGTCCTGGCGACTAGCGGTCCCTCCTACGAGCAGTACTTC.

The chain uses TRBV21-1 and TRBJ2-5; the table calls TRBD1, which could not be checked here. TRBV21-1 is flagged as a pseudogene. The CDR3 extends over 17 amino acids. CDR3 loop: CASSTRQDMTVQETQYF. CDR3 sequence (DNA): TGTGCCAGCAGCACGAGACAGGACATGACGGTTCAAGAGACCCAGTACTTC.

The chain couples TRBV12-3 or TRBV12-4 to TRBJ1-1; D not resolved. This CDR3 contains 13 residues. V was cut by 4 bases and J by 3 bases, with 9 bases left in between. This CDR3 reads CASSSGVYTEAFF. The CDR3 coding sequence is TGTGCCAGCAGTTCCGGGGTATACACTGAAGCTTTCTTT.

This clone occurred a few times. The V gene is TRBV7-2, the J gene TRBJ2-7, with 7 bases fitting TRBD2. Unmatched junction bases numbered 7, after V lost 1 base and J lost 1 base. Germline V gives CDR1 SGHTA, CDR2 FQGNSA. The CDR3 extends over 16 amino acids. CDR3 sequence (DNA): TGTGCCAGCAGCTTAGGGATCGGCGGGAGTTCCTACGAGCAGTACTTC. It specifies CASSLGIGGSSYEQYF.

The chain uses TRBV7-9 and TRBJ1-2; D possibly corresponds to TRBD1 (6 bases). The CDR3 totals 12 residues. Germline CDR1 and CDR2: SEHNR and FQNEAQ (reference sequence). The DNA of the CDR3 is TGTGGAACAGGGAATAATCTCTATGGCTACACCTTC. It is translated as CGTGNNLYGYTF.

V and J are TRBV2 and TRBJ2-5, with 7 nucleotides matching TRBD2. The CDR3 spans 13 residues. Germline V CDR1 and CDR2: SNHLY, FYNNEI. Unmatched junction bases numbered 6, after V lost 6 bases and J lost 5 bases. The CDR3 loop reads CASSAASGETQYF. For the CDR3, the DNA is TGTGCCAGCAGCGCAGCTAGCGGCGAGACCCAGTACTTC. The full variable domain, with the rest looked up from reference TRBV2 and TRBJ2-5, is EPEVTQTPSHQVTQMGQEVILRCVPISNHLYFYWYRQILGQKVEFLVSFYNNEISEKSEIFDDQFSVERPDGSNFTLKIRSTKLEDSAMYFCASSAASGETQYFGPGTRLLVL.

The chain is built from TRBV18 and TRBJ2-2; 8 bases align to TRBD1. Germline V gene data show CDR1 as KGHSH and CDR2 as LQKENI. The CDR3 contains 15 residues. V lost 3 bases, J lost 2 bases, and 2 bases stayed unmatched. The DNA for the CDR3 is TGTGCCAGCTCACCTCAGGGGGCAAACACCGGGGAGCTGTTTTTT. Its translation: CASSPQGANTGELFF.

Here the CDR3 reads CASSWGDRQYF. The CDR3 DNA follows: TGTGCCAGCAGTTGGGGCGACAGACAGTACTTC. The chain combines TRBV28 with TRBJ2-7; tentative D call: TRBD1 (5 bases). V dropped 4 bases and J dropped 10 bases, with 11 bases sitting between them. Germline lookup yields CDR1 MDHEN and CDR2 SYDVKM. This CDR3 region has 11 residues.

The chain combines TRBV5-1 with TRBJ1-2; 8 bases are a match to TRBD1. V was pared by 0 bases and J by 3 bases, with 4 bases of the junction left unmatched. This CDR3 contains 15 residues. CDR1 and CDR2 (germline): SGHRS, YFSETQ. The CDR3 is CASSLGPQGDYGYTF. CDR3 DNA sequence: TGCGCCAGCAGCTTGGGGCCACAGGGGGACTATGGCTACACCTTC. The full variable domain, rest sourced from reference TRBV5-1 and TRBJ1-2, is KAGVTQTPRYLIKTRGQQVTLSCSPISGHRSVSWYQQTPGQGLQFLFEYFSETQRNKGNFPGRFSGRQFSNSRSEMNVSTLELGDSALYLCASSLGPQGDYGYTFGSGTRLTVV.

This chain connects TRBV27 to TRBJ1-4; 7 nucleotides line up with TRBD1. The CDR3 has 15 residues. J gave up 4 bases and V 4 bases, and 6 bases lay outside the gene matches. Germline values: CDR1 MNHEY, CDR2 SMNVEV (reference sequence). Here the CDR3 DNA reads TGTGCCAGCAGTTCCACAGGGGTAATTAATGAAAAACTGTTTTTT. It translates to CASSSTGVINEKLFF.

A few counts support this clone. The rearrangement joins TRBV7-8 to TRBJ2-1, with D perhaps TRBD2 (6 bases). CDR1 is SGHVS, CDR2 FQNEAQ, per germline. CDR3 size: 16 residues. Trimming took off 0 bases at V and 2 bases at J, with 11 bases between the two ends. CDR3 nucleotides: TGTGCCAGCAGCTTAGCTAGCGGCGGCACCTACAATGAGCAGTTCTTC. Its translation is CASSLASGGTYNEQFF.

To note about this clone: The same CDR3 can be traced to other DNA sequences in this sample. The CDR3 protein is CASSFGTGELFF. In DNA, the CDR3 is TGTGCCAGCAGTTTCGGGACCGGGGAGCTGTTTTTT. The V call is TRBV12-3 or TRBV12-4, the J call TRBJ2-2; D remains ambiguous. V gave up 3 bases and J gave up 5 bases, with 4 bases separating them. CDR3 length: 12 residues.

The sample holds a few counts of this clone. This chain joins TRBV28 and TRBJ2-5, with a possible D match to TRBD2 (6 bases). CDR3 length: 14 amino acids. V lost 6 bases to trimming and J lost 7 bases, with 18 bases between them. Germline-derived CDR1 and CDR2 are MDHEN and SYDVKM. Here the CDR3 reads CASSRQAGRMTQYF. DNA for the CDR3: TGTGCCAGCAGCCGGCAGGCGGGGAGGATGACCCAGTACTTC.

The rearrangement joins TRBV18 to TRBJ1-1, with 7 positions matching TRBD1. The germline gives CDR1 KGHSH, CDR2 LQKENI. CDR3 length: 11 amino acids. V lost 4 bases, J lost 11 bases, and 4 bases stayed unmatched. CDR3 DNA: TGTGCCAGCTCACTCGGGGGACAGGCTTTCTTT. It is translated as CASSLGGQAFF.

CDR3 amino acids: CATSDPRQGTYNEQFF. CDR3 in DNA: TGTGCCACCAGTGATCCCCGACAGGGGACCTACAATGAGCAGTTCTTC. The chain recombines TRBV24-1 with TRBJ2-1; the match to TRBD1 covers 8 bases. This CDR3 is 16 amino acids long. J gave up 2 bases and V 3 bases, and 5 bases lay outside the gene matches. Germline V gives CDR1 KGHDR, CDR2 SFDVKD.

The rearrangement uses TRBV9 and TRBJ2-3, with 13 bases identical to TRBD2. This CDR3 region has 15 residues. Trimming cost V 3 bases and J 6 bases; bases outside gene matches: 4. Germline loops: CDR1 SGDLS, CDR2 YYNGEE. CDR3 amino acids: CASSAGLAGSDTQYF. For the CDR3, the DNA is TGTGCCAGCAGCGCGGGACTAGCGGGATCCGATACGCAGTATTTT.

The CDR3: CASSRSRREDEKLFF. The CDR3 nucleotides are TGTGCCAGCAGCCGGTCGCGGAGGGAGGACGAAAAACTGTTTTTT. The chain combines TRBV7-2 with TRBJ1-4; D not resolved. CDR1 SGHTA and CDR2 FQGNSA come from the germline V gene. Trimming left V 5 bases short and J 8 bases short, with 18 bases between. CDR3 size: 15 residues.

The chain is built from TRBV2 and TRBJ2-5, with 10 bases that match TRBD1. V shed 6 bases and J 5 bases; nucleotides not matched to a gene: 9. Per germline, CDR1 SNHLY and CDR2 FYNNEI. This CDR3 has 15 amino acids. Here the CDR3 reads CASSGDRGPTETQYF. Written as DNA, the CDR3 is TGTGCCAGCAGCGGGGACAGGGGTCCCACCGAGACCCAGTACTTC.

This sequence joins TRBV4-1 and TRBJ1-2, with D perhaps matching TRBD1 (5 bases). Per germline, CDR1 MGHRA and CDR2 YSYEKL. V was cut by 6 bases and J by 4 bases, with 21 bases left in between. The CDR3 has 16 amino acids. The CDR3 reads CASRGGVGAARYGYTF. CDR3 bases: TGCGCCAGCAGGGGGGGAGTCGGGGCGGCCCGCTATGGCTACACCTTC.